This T cell receptor beta chain was sequenced during a study of cytomegalovirus exposure and HLA in healthy donors. The PCR had 60 Vbeta and 13 Jbeta primers. TCRdb's copy holds only in-frame clones and misses some; the assay was immunoSEQ multiplex PCR. The repertoire has 150,000 or so clones, approximately 80% of them found once; the top ten carry 1.5% to 2%. The ends lost 1 base at V and 8 bases at J; junction bases unmatched: 6. The CDR3 is 14 amino acids. From germline, CDR1 is SNHLY and CDR2 FYNNEI. This chain connects TRBV2 to TRBJ1-2; 8 bases are shared with TRBD1. The origin of this receptor is a woman aged 30 to 39 in good health and CMV-seronegative. Sequencing was carried out using PBMCs. The CDR3 nucleotides are TGTGCCAGCAGTGAAGGCAGGGGGCAGCAAGGCTACACCTTC. Protein sequence: CASSEGRGQQGYTF.